This T cell receptor beta chain comes out of a study of T cell responses to AZD1222 COVID-19 vaccine. Findings and limits, study-wide: Unmutated variant regions reportedly attract nearly half of all spike-specific TCRs. The study identified only six AZD1222 recipients as seropositive at baseline. Donors were mostly white British, more females; clonal diversity possibly underestimated. Regions 160-218 and 743-854 held dominance among vaccine-associated CD4 TCRs, which spanned spike.

To note about this clone: Its antigen is as yet unknown.

The table came from immunoSEQ multiplex PCR; TCRdb's copy has only in-frame clones and leaves some out. The sample carries approximately 100,000 clones, roughly 86% recorded once. Germline CDR1 is MDHEN and CDR2 is SYDVKM. Trimming cost V 4 bases and J 3 bases, with 0 bases left between them. This CDR3 contains 11 residues. Sample: peripheral blood, taken on day 0 of AZD1222 vaccination. The receptor's source is an adult in good health. The chain joins TRBV28 to TRBJ1-4; D gene ambiguous. The CDR3 region is CASSSNEKLFF. In DNA, the CDR3 is TGTGCCAGCAGTTCTAATGAAAAACTGTTTTTT.